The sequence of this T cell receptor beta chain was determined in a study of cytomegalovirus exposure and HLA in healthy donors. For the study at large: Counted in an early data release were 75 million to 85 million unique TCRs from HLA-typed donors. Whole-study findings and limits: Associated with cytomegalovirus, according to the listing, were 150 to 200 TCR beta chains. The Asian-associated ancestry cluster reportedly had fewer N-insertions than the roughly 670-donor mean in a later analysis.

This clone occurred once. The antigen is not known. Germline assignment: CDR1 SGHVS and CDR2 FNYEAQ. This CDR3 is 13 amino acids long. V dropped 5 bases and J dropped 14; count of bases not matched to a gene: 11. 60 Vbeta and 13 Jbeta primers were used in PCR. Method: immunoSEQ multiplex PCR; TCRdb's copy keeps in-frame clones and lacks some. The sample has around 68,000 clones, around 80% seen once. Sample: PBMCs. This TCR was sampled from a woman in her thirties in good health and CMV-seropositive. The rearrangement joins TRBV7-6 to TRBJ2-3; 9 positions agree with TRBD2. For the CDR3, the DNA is TGTGCCAGCAGCCAGCCGGGACTAGCAAGTCTGTATTTT. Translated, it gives CASSQPGLASLYF.